This TCR beta chain was documented in a study of cytomegalovirus exposure and HLA in healthy donors. Study-level points and caveats: A later analysis reportedly found that, within productive TCRs, an Asian-associated ancestry cluster had fewer N-insertions than the mean observed across the 666 donors. Productive status was seen about 90% or about 30% of the time for most TCR beta V segments in an earlier analysis. No immune exposure information besides CMV serostatus was available. A later analysis showed HLA-associated TCR beta chains outstripping equally common others in clonal expansion.

In regard to this clone: What it recognizes is unknown.

13 Jbeta primers and 60 Vbeta primers were used for the PCR. Measured with immunoSEQ multiplex PCR; TCRdb has only the in-frame clones, and not every one. The sample comprises about 190,000 clones, over 80% of which are singletons, and 1.2% rests with the top ten. V gave up 0 bases and J gave up 5 bases, with 16 bases separating them. Germline V gene lookup returns CDR1 MGHRA and CDR2 YSYEKL. The CDR3 totals 16 residues. The receptor comes from a boy aged 2 to 9 in good health and CMV-seronegative. The sample taken for sequencing was PBMCs. The rearrangement uses TRBV4-1 and TRBJ2-5, with D possibly matching TRBD2 (7 bases). The CDR3 protein is CASSQDGGGAGETQYF. The DNA of the CDR3 is TGCGCCAGCAGCCAAGATGGAGGGGGGGCGGGTGAGACCCAGTACTTC.